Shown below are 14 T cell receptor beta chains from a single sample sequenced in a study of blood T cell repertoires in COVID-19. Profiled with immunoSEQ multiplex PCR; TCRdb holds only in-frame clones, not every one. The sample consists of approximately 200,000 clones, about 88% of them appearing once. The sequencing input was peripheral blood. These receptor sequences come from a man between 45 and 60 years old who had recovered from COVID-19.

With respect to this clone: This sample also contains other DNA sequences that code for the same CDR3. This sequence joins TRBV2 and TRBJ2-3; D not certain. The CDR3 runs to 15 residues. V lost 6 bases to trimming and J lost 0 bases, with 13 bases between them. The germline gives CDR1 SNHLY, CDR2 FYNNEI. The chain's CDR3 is CASSPRGLSTDTQYF. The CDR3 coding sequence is TGTGCCAGCAGCCCCCGAGGCCTAAGCACAGATACGCAGTATTTT.

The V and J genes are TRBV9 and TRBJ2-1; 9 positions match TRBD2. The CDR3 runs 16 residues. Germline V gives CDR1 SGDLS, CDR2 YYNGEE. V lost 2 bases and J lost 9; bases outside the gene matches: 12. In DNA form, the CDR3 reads TGTGCCAGCAGCGTGGTCCTAGCGGGATCAGGTATTGAGCAGTTCTTC. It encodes CASSVVLAGSGIEQFF.

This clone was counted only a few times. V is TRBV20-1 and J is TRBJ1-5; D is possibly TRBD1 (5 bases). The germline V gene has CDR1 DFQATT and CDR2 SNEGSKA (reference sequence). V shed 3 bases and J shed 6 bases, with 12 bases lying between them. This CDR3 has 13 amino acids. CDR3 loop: CSASPGVTQPQHF. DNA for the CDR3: TGCAGTGCTAGTCCGGGGGTAACTCAGCCCCAGCATTTT.

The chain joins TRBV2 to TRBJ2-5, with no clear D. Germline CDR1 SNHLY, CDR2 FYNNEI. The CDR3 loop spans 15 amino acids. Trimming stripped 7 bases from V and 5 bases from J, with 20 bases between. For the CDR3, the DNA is TGTGCCAGCACTCGAGCCTACGGTAGAGTTGAGACCCAGTACTTC. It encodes CASTRAYGRVETQYF.

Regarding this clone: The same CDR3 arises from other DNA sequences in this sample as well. CDR3 in DNA: TGTGCCAGCAGTTGGGGGGGGACAGATACGCAGTATTTT. It yields the protein CASSWGGTDTQYF. This chain uses TRBV27 with TRBJ2-3, with 7 nucleotides matching TRBD2. CDR1 MNHEY and CDR2 SMNVEV come from the germline V gene (reference sequence). This CDR3 comprises 13 residues. V lost 4 bases and J lost 3; bases outside the gene matches: 1.

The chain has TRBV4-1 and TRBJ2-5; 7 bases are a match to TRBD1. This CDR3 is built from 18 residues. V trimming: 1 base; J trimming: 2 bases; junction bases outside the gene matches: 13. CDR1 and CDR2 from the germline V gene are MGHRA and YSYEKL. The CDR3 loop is CASSQGLSGQTSQETQYF. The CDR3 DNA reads TGCGCCAGCAGCCAAGGGCTTTCGGGACAGACCTCGCAAGAGACCCAGTACTTC.

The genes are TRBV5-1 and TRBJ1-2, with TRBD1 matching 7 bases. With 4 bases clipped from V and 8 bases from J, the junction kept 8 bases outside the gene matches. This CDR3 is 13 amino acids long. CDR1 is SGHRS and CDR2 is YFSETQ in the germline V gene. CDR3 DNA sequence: TGCGCCAGCAGCCTAACAGGGGACGGCGGCTACACCTTC. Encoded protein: CASSLTGDGGYTF.

The CDR3 DNA is TGTGCCAGTAGCCGAACCGGGGGAGTAGCCTACAATGAGCAGTTCTTC. Protein: CASSRTGGVAYNEQFF. The V and J genes are TRBV19 and TRBJ2-1; possible D gene TRBD2, 6 bases. The CDR3 has 16 residues. The V gene's germline CDR1 is LNHDA and CDR2 SQIVND (reference sequence). Trimming took off 6 bases at V and 2 bases at J, with 17 bases between the two ends.

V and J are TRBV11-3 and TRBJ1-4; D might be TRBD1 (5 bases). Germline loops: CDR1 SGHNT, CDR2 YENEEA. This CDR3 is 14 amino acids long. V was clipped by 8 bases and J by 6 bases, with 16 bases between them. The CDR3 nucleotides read TGTGCCAGCTACCGCCCGGGGGGGGATGAAAAACTGTTTTTT. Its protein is CASYRPGGDEKLFF.

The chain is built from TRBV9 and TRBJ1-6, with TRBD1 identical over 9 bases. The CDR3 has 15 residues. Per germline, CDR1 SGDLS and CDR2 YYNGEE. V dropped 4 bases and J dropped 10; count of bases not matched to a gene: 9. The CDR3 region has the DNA TGTGCCAGCAGCCCTCGGACAGGGGCAAGCTCACCCCTCCACTTT. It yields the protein CASSPRTGASSPLHF.

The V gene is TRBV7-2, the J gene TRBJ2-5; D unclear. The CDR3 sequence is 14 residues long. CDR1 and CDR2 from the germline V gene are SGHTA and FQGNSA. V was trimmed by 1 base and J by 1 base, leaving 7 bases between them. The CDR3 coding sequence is TGTGCCAGCAGCTTAGGAGGAGCCCAAGAGACCCAGTACTTC. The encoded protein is CASSLGGAQETQYF.

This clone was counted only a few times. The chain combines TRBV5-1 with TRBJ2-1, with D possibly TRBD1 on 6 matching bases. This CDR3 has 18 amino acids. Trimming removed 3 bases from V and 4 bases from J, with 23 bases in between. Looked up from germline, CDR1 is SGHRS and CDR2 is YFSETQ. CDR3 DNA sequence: TGCGCCAGCAGCTCCCAACCCATCGGACAGACTTCTTACAATGAGCAGTTCTTC. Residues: CASSSQPIGQTSYNEQFF.

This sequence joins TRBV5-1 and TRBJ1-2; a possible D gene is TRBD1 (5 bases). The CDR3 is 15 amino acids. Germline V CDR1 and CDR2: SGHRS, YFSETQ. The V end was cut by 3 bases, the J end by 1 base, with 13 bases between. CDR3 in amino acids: CASSWGGPNNYGYTF. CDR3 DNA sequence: TGCGCCAGCAGCTGGGGCGGACCAAATAACTATGGCTACACCTTC.

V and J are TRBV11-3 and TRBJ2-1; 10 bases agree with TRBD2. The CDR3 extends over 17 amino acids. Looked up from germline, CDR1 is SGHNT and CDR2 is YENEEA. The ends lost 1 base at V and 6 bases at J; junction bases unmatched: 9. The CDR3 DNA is TGTGCCAGCAGCTTAGGGGTGCGGGAGCGGGGGGGCAATGAGCAGTTCTTC. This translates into CASSLGVRERGGNEQFF.